This TCR beta chain was sequenced for a study of shared clonotypes between healthy human individuals (dated by TCRdb to the early 2020s). For the study in its entirety: The cohort comprised a couple of women and a few men aged 18 to 49 years. For each donor, three plates each were used for CD4 naive and CD4 memory, two plates were used for CD8 naive, and one plate was used for CD8 memory. Leukapheresis yielded between about 0.85 and 9 billion PBMCs per donor. The study deeply sequenced blood TCR repertoires of about 5 healthy adults to estimate repertoire size and the extent of clonotype sharing between individuals. To increase sequencing depth and limit assay-specific biases, TCR repertoire library preparation and sequencing were carried out by different laboratories using diverse techniques.

For this clone: What antigen it recognizes has not been identified. The record has no base qualities; no much larger clone is one base away.

From the germline V gene, CDR1 is KGHSH and CDR2 is LQKENI. Measured from the cysteine to the phenylalanine, the CDR3 is 15 residues long. Only the CDR3 DNA stays, 45 bases, in frame from base 1. V loses 4 bases of germline sequence and J loses 4 bases, and the interval between the two ends is 15 bases. Donors were healthy HIV-negative adults with no recently reported acute infections or vaccinations. Every donor was a Caucasian adult living in Nashville, Tennessee, USA. CD4+ T cells were enriched through magnetic negative selection, after which naive cells were positively selected on CD45RA and the remaining negative fraction served as the memory subset. Blood was collected by leukapheresis, and PBMCs were isolated by Ficoll-Histopaque density gradient centrifugation and then cryopreserved in liquid nitrogen vapor phase. Analytical flow cytometry was used to check the purity and quantity of each magnetically sorted T cell population. Genomic DNA was isolated from each sorted fraction and quantified by UV absorbance on a Nanodrop 2000c.

The study at large found these results: Only blood was sampled, and tissue TCR repertoires likely differ from those in blood. Clonotypes shared by all four sorted-subset donors showed higher generation probabilities than non-shared clonotypes. Larger estimated clonotype richness was generally found for naive subsets than for memory subsets. Rarefaction of sorted-subset datasets indicated incomplete sequencing despite the large sequencing depth. Because the study included a small number of donors, the genetic and exposure-history diversity represented was limited. Pairwise subsampling indicated that sequencing depth was expected to affect the degree of clonotype sharing among donors. When several donors were compared, the shared fraction of clonotypes was about 5.5% for naive CD4, less than 4% for naive CD8, roughly 2.5% for memory CD4, and 0.3% to 0.5% for memory CD8.

Using the deep immunoSEQ assay, multiplex PCR amplified TCR CDR3 regions from genomic DNA. Genomic DNA extracted from each cell subset was distributed evenly over all wells of several immunoSEQ 96-well plates, and each plate served as one replicate. For sorted subsets, around 200 ng genomic DNA, equal to 30,000 or so T cell genomes, was loaded into each replicate PCR. Purified libraries were measured with a Qubit 3.0 fluorometer, size-checked on a Bioanalyzer 2100, and measured again with the KAPA Library Quantification kit. Every immunoSEQ 96-well plate was sequenced on a dedicated single-read 150-cycle Illumina NextSeq 550 flow cell. The original pipeline was this. Because the immunoSEQ output included only junctional sequences and no quality scores, the filtering could not be the same as the filtering used for full-length reads. To assign V/J genes and CDR3, sequences were annotated using PyIR, a Python wrapper for IgBLAST v1.9, with IMGT germline references. Any read was removed if the V/J assignment was weak (E-value above 1e-6), the CDR3 was missing, or the read contained stop codons, out-of-frame junctions, or ambiguous translated residues. A V3J clonotype was defined by an identical inferred V gene, J gene, and CDR3 amino acid sequence. To compute the percentage overlap between repertoires, the number of shared unique clonotypes was divided by the size of the smaller repertoire. Three approaches were used to assess repertoire richness: RTK rarefaction, the Chao1 estimator, and Recon v2.1 estimates of unobserved clonotypes. For all TCRbeta clonotypes obtained by the gDNA method from a few donors, generation probabilities were computed with OLGA. Entries here come from immuneACCESS through TCRdb and include only in-frame sequences with V and J called. Some clones fail to appear in such tables; in the studies checked, an unresolved V gene covers under half of the shortfall, and the cause of the remainder is unknown. That table gives V, J and clone size, and the DNA gave D and trimming. In all, the sample holds 2,500,000 or so clones, and 85% to 95% of those were seen once. The top ten hold around 0.38% of the sample.

The sequence was obtained from a man younger than 35 in good health. Some clones in this sample may be carry-over from other donors' samples. Recombination connected TRBV18 to TRBJ2-3; the D gene assignment is ambiguous. Sequenced material: naive CD4+ T cells from PBMCs. What the cell subset or site label conveys for this sample: CD45RA+ positively selected. The DNA is TGTGCCAGCTCACGACAATCCCACGGCGCAGATACGCAGTATTTT. Translation gives CASSRQSHGADTQYF.